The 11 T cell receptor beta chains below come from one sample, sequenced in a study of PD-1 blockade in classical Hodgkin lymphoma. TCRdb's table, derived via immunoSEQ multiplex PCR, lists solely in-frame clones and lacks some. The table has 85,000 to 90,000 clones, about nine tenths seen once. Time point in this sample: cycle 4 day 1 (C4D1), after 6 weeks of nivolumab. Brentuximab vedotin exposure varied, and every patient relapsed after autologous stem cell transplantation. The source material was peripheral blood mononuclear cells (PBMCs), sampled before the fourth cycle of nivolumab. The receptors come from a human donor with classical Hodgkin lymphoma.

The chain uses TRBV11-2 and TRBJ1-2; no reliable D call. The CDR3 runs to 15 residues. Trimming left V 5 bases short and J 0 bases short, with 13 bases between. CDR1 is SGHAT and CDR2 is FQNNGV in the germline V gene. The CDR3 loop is CASSRSGDPNYGYTF. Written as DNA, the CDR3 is TGTGCCAGCAGCCGGTCCGGGGATCCTAACTATGGCTACACCTTC.

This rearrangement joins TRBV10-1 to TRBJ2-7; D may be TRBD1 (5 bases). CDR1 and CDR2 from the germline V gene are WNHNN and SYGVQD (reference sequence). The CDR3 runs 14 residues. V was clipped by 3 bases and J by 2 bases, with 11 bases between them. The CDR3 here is CASSDRQKPYEQYF. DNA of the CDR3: TGCGCCAGCAGTGACAGACAGAAACCCTACGAGCAGTACTTC.

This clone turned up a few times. This CDR3 reads CASTLRIRDLSNEQFF. The CDR3, as DNA: TGTGCCAGCACCCTTAGGATCCGGGACCTCTCCAATGAGCAGTTCTTC. The rearrangement links TRBV7-3 to TRBJ2-1, with D perhaps TRBD1 or TRBD2 (5 bases each). Trimming pared 7 bases from V and 6 bases from J, leaving 22 bases between. Germline loops: CDR1 SGHTA, CDR2 FQGTGA. The CDR3 runs to 16 residues.

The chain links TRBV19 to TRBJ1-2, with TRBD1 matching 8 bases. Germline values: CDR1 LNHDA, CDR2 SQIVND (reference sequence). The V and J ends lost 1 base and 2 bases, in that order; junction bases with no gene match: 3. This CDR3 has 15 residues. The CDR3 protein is CASSIAQGANYGYTF. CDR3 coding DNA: TGTGCCAGTAGTATAGCCCAGGGGGCGAACTATGGCTACACCTTC.

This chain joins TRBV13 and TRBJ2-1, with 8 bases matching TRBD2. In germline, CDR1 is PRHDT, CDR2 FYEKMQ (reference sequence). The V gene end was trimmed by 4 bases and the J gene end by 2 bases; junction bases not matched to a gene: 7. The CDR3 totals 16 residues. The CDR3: CASSSAERGPYNEQFF. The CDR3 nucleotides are TGTGCCAGCAGCTCCGCTGAGCGGGGGCCCTACAATGAGCAGTTCTTC.

The CDR3: CASSRTSGASYEQYF. The CDR3 DNA reads TGTGCCAGCAGCCGGACTAGCGGGGCCTCCTACGAGCAGTACTTC. This rearrangement joins TRBV27 to TRBJ2-5, with 12 bases aligning to TRBD2. Matching the DNA end better, TRBJ2-7 makes the J call doubtful. This CDR3 has 15 amino acids. The germline gives CDR1 MNHEY, CDR2 SMNVEV (reference sequence).

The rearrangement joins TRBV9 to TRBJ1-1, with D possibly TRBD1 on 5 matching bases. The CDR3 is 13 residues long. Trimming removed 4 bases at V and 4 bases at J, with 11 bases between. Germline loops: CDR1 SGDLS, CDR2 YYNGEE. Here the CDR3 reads CASSRGVGTEAFF. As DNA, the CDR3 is TGTGCCAGCAGCCGAGGGGTAGGCACTGAAGCTTTCTTT.

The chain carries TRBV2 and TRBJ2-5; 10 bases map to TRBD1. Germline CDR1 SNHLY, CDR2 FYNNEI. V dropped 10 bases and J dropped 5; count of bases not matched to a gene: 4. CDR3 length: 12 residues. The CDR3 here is CAIDRGHETQYF. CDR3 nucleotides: TGTGCCATAGACAGGGGGCATGAGACCCAGTACTTC.

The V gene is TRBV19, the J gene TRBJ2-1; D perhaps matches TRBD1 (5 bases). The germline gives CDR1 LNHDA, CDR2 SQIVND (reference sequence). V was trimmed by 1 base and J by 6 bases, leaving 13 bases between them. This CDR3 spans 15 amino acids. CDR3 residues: CASSIVQGAANEQFF. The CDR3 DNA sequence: TGTGCCAGTAGTATAGTTCAAGGGGCGGCCAATGAGCAGTTCTTC.

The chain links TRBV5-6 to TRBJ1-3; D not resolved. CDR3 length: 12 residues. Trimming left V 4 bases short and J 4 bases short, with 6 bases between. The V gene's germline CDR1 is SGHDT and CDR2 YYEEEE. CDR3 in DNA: TGTGCCAGCAGCACATCGGGAAACACCATATATTTT. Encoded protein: CASSTSGNTIYF.

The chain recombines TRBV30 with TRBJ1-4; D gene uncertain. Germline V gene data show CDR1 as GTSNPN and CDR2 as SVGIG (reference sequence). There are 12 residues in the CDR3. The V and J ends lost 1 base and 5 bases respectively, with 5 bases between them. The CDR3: CAWSAPNEKLFF. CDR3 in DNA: TGTGCCTGGAGTGCCCCCAATGAAAAACTGTTTTTT.